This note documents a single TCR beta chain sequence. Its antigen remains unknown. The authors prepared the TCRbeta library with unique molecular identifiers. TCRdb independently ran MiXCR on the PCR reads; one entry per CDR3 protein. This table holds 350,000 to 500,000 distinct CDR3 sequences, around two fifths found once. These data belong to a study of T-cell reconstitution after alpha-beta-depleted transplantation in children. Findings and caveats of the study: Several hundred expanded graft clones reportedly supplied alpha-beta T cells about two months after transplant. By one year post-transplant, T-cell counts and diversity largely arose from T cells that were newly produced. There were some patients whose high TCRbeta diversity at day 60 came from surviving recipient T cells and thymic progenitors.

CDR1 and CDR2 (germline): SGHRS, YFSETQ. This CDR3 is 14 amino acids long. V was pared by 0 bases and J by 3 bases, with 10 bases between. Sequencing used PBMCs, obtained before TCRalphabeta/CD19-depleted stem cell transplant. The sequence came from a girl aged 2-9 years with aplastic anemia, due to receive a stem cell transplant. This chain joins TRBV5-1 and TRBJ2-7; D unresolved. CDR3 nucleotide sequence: TGCGCCAGCAGCTTGGAGATGGGATACTACGAGCAGTACTTC. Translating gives CASSLEMGYYEQYF. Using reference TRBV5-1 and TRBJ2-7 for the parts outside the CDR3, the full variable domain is KAGVTQTPRYLIKTRGQQVTLSCSPISGHRSVSWYQQTPGQGLQFLFEYFSETQRNKGNFPGRFSGRQFSNSRSEMNVSTLELGDSALYLCASSLEMGYYEQYFGPGTRLTVT.